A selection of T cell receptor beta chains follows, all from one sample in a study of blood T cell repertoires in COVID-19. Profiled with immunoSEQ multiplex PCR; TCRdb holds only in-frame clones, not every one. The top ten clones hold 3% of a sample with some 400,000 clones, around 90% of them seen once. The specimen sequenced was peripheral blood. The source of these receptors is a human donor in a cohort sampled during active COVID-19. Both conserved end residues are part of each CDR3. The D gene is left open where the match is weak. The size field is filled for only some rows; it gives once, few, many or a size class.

TGTGCCAGCAGCTCTCCGGGACAGGGATACAATGAGCAGTTCTTC | CASSSPGQGYNEQFF | - | TRBD1 | TRBJ2-1 | TRBV11-1
TGTGCCAGCAGCCTTGGTGTTGCGGGACAGGCAATCTACGAGCAGTACTTC | CASSLGVAGQAIYEQYF | - | TRBD1 | TRBJ2-7 | TRBV3-1/TRBV3-2
TGTGCCAGCAGCTTGGAGACAGTGGGCTCACCCCTCCACTTT | CASSLETVGSPLHF | - | - | TRBJ1-6 | TRBV7-9
TGTGCCAGCAGCCCAACAGGGGGCAGGCCTGAAAAACTGTTTTTT | CASSPTGGRPEKLFF | - | TRBD1 | TRBJ1-4 | TRBV7-9
TGTGCCAGCAAACTAGCATCGAACACCGGGGAGCTGTTTTTT | CASKLASNTGELFF | few | - | TRBJ2-2 | TRBV5-5
TGTGCCAGCAGCGCGGGACAGGGAGAAGCTGGAAACACCATATATTTT | CASSAGQGEAGNTIYF | - | TRBD1 | TRBJ1-3 | TRBV13
TGTGCCAGCAGCTTAGGGCTACTAGGTTTCTCTGGGGCCAACGTCCTGACTTTC | CASSLGLLGFSGANVLTF | - | - | TRBJ2-6 | TRBV7-2
TGTGCCAGCAGTGTCCTAGCGGGAGGGGTAGATACGCAGTATTTT | CASSVLAGGVDTQYF | - | TRBD2 | TRBJ2-3 | TRBV2
TGTGCCAGCAGCCTAGGGGCTAAAGCTAACTATGGCTACACCTTC | CASSLGAKANYGYTF | few | - | TRBJ1-2 | TRBV5-4
TGTGCCAGCAGTGAATCCCGGGACAGGGGGCCTGAGACCCAGTACTTC | CASSESRDRGPETQYF | - | TRBD1 | TRBJ2-5 | TRBV25-1
TGTGCCAGCAGCACTTGGACAGGGAGGGGAGTTGAGCAGTTCTTC | CASSTWTGRGVEQFF | - | - | TRBJ2-1 | TRBV14
TGTGCCACCAGTGATTTTTCGCGCACGAACACCGGGGAGCTGTTTTTT | CATSDFSRTNTGELFF | - | - | TRBJ2-2 | TRBV24-1
TGCAGCGTGGTGGACAGCACCGGGGAGCTGTTTTTT | CSVVDSTGELFF | - | - | TRBJ2-2 | TRBV29-1
TGTGCCAGTAGTATAGTAGCCGGGACAGGGGGCCGGGAGCAGTACTTC | CASSIVAGTGGREQYF | - | TRBD1 | TRBJ2-7 | TRBV19
TGTGCCACCAGCAGAAGACTAGCTAGCGGCACAGATACGCAGTATTTT | CATSRRLASGTDTQYF | - | TRBD2 | TRBJ2-3 | TRBV15
TGCGCCAGCAGCTGGGACAGCGCCTACGAGCAGTACTTC | CASSWDSAYEQYF | - | TRBD1 | TRBJ2-7 | TRBV5-1
TGCGCCAGCAGCTTGCTCGGGACTCAGAACACCGGGGAGCTGTTTTTT | CASSLLGTQNTGELFF | once | - | TRBJ2-2 | TRBV5-1
TGCGCCAGCAGCTTCGCTAGGATCAACACCGGGGAGCTGTTTTTT | CASSFARINTGELFF | - | - | TRBJ2-2 | TRBV5-1
TGTGCCAGCAGCTTAGAGCCAGGGGGGAGTGAAAAACTGTTTTTT | CASSLEPGGSEKLFF | once | TRBD1 | TRBJ1-4 | TRBV7-8
TGTGCCAGCAGCCAACGCAACCCAAACAGAGCAGATACGCAGTATTTT | CASSQRNPNRADTQYF | - | - | TRBJ2-3 | TRBV4-2
TGTGCCAGCAGCTTCTCCCCGGGACAGGGTAACTATGGCTACACCTTC | CASSFSPGQGNYGYTF | - | TRBD1 | TRBJ1-2 | TRBV7-9
TGTGCCAGCAGTGTCGAGGAGCGAACTTCCATAAACAATGAGCAGTTCTTC | CASSVEERTSINNEQFF | - | - | TRBJ2-1 | TRBV2
TGTGCCACCAGCATCTTTGCTCAGGGGGTGGGCACCGGGGAGCTGTTTTTT | CATSIFAQGVGTGELFF | - | TRBD1 | TRBJ2-2 | TRBV15
TGCGCCAGCAGCCAAGAGGCAGTCGCAACTCAGGCTGAAGCTTTCTTT | CASSQEAVATQAEAFF | few | - | TRBJ1-1 | TRBV4-1
TGTGCCAGTAGTAGGACAGATTACAATGAGCAGTTCTTC | CASSRTDYNEQFF | once | - | TRBJ2-1 | TRBV19
TGTGCCAGCAGCACTGGCGGGACAGGGAACACAGATACGCAGTATTTT | CASSTGGTGNTDTQYF | - | TRBD1 | TRBJ2-3 | TRBV2
TGTGCCAGCAGCAGCTCAGCGGGATGGTGGGCAGATACGCAGTATTTT | CASSSSAGWWADTQYF | - | TRBD2 | TRBJ2-3 | TRBV11-3
TGTGCCATCAGACGACTGCCCGGGACTAGCGGGAGGATGCGGGGGCCTGAGAATGAGCAGTTCTTC | CAIRRLPGTSGRMRGPENEQFF | - | TRBD2 | TRBJ2-1 | TRBV10-3
TGCGCCAGCAGCTTCTCAGTCAATGAAAAACTGTTTTTT | CASSFSVNEKLFF | - | - | TRBJ1-4 | TRBV5-1
TGTGCCAGCAGCCTAGATGGGGCTGGAGAGACCCAGTACTTC | CASSLDGAGETQYF | - | - | TRBJ2-5 | TRBV7-2
TGCGCCAGCAGCCAAGACGCTAGCGGGGCCTACGAGCAGTACTTC | CASSQDASGAYEQYF | - | TRBD2 | TRBJ2-7 | TRBV4-1
TGTGCCAGCAGCTTGACCGGGACAGGGAGTGCCGAGCAGTACTTC | CASSLTGTGSAEQYF | - | TRBD1 | TRBJ2-7 | TRBV7-6
TGTGCCAGCAGCCCAACAGATACGCAGTATTTT | CASSPTDTQYF | once | - | TRBJ2-3 | TRBV3-1/TRBV3-2
TGTGCCAGCAGTCCCCCCTCGGGTGAGCAGTTCTTC | CASSPPSGEQFF | - | - | TRBJ2-1 | TRBV6-5
TGTGCCACCAGGGGCCGAAACACCGGGGAGCTGTTTTTT | CATRGRNTGELFF | once | - | TRBJ2-2 | TRBV19
TGTGCCAGCAGCCACCGGACTAGCGGGATAGACACAGATACGCAGTATTTT | CASSHRTSGIDTDTQYF | - | TRBD2 | TRBJ2-3 | TRBV11-2
TGTGCCAGCACCTCCAGGGCGGACCTAAACACCGGGGAGCTGTTTTTT | CASTSRADLNTGELFF | many | - | TRBJ2-2 | TRBV4-2
TGTGCCAGCAGGGACCCCGGGGGAGGGGAGCAGTACTTC | CASRDPGGGEQYF | - | TRBD2 | TRBJ2-7 | TRBV6-5
TGCGCCAGCAGCCACCGAGAGGGTTTCGACTATGGCTACACCTTC | CASSHREGFDYGYTF | - | - | TRBJ1-2 | TRBV4-1
TGTGCCAGCAGCTTAGGACGGGAGCGGGAGACCCAGTACTTC | CASSLGRERETQYF | - | - | TRBJ2-5 | TRBV11-2
TGTGCCAGCAGTTTGGGGAGGAAAGCTTTCTTT | CASSLGRKAFF | - | - | TRBJ1-1 | TRBV28
TGTGCCATCAGTCTCCTCCCCACAGGGACACCAAACACTGAAGCTTTCTTT | CAISLLPTGTPNTEAFF | - | - | TRBJ1-1 | TRBV10-3
TGTGCCAGCAGCTCGCTGCCGCCGACTAGAAGCACTTTCGATGGGCAGTTCTTC | CASSSLPPTRSTFDGQFF | once | - | TRBJ2-1 | TRBV7-7
TGTGCCAGCAGACGTTCGGGGGGCTACGAGCAGTACTTC | CASRRSGGYEQYF | - | TRBD2 | TRBJ2-7 | TRBV27
TGCAGCGTAAAGACCAGGGATTTACGAAACACTGAAGCTTTCTTT | CSVKTRDLRNTEAFF | - | - | TRBJ1-1 | TRBV29-1
TGTGCCAGCAGTGATTATGGGACAGGGGACGCAGATACGCAGTATTTT | CASSDYGTGDADTQYF | - | TRBD1 | TRBJ2-3 | TRBV2
TGTGCCAGCAGCCCCGCCGGGGGGGCCACAGATACGCAGTATTTT | CASSPAGGATDTQYF | - | TRBD2 | TRBJ2-3 | TRBV3-1/TRBV3-2
TGCGCCAGCAGCTTGGGCCCGCTAGTATACAATGAGCAGTTCTTC | CASSLGPLVYNEQFF | - | - | TRBJ2-1 | TRBV5-1
TGTGCCAGCAGCCAGCCCGGACGCGGGGGCTATGGCTACACCTTC | CASSQPGRGGYGYTF | - | - | TRBJ1-2 | TRBV3-1/TRBV3-2
TGCGCCAGCAGTAGGACAGGGCCCTACGAGCAGTACTTC | CASSRTGPYEQYF | - | TRBD1 | TRBJ2-7 | TRBV10-1
TGTGCCAGCAGCGATCGGGGGGGCCCAGGGACCCAGTACTTC | CASSDRGGPGTQYF | once | TRBD2 | TRBJ2-5 | TRBV11-2
TGTGCCAGTAGTCCCCGGGGGGCGGCCTCCTACGAGCAGTACTTC | CASSPRGAASYEQYF | - | - | TRBJ2-7 | TRBV19
TGCAGCGTCCTGACTAGCGGGGGGGCCGGAGAGACCCAGTACTTC | CSVLTSGGAGETQYF | - | TRBD2 | TRBJ2-5 | TRBV29-1
TGTGCCAGCAGACTAGCGGGGATATCCAATGAGCAGTTCTTC | CASRLAGISNEQFF | - | TRBD2 | TRBJ2-1 | TRBV6-5
TGTGCCAGCAGCCAAGATCGGTGGGGGCTGAACACCTTC | CASSQDRWGLNTF | - | - | TRBJ1-2 | TRBV3-1/TRBV3-2
TGCGCCAGCAGCCCTCGGGTCCGGGGGAGCATGGATACGCAGTATTTT | CASSPRVRGSMDTQYF | - | - | TRBJ2-3 | TRBV4-1
TGTGCCAGCAGCCCCAGTGACGGGAGTTCCTACAATGAGCAGTTCTTC | CASSPSDGSSYNEQFF | - | - | TRBJ2-1 | TRBV11-3